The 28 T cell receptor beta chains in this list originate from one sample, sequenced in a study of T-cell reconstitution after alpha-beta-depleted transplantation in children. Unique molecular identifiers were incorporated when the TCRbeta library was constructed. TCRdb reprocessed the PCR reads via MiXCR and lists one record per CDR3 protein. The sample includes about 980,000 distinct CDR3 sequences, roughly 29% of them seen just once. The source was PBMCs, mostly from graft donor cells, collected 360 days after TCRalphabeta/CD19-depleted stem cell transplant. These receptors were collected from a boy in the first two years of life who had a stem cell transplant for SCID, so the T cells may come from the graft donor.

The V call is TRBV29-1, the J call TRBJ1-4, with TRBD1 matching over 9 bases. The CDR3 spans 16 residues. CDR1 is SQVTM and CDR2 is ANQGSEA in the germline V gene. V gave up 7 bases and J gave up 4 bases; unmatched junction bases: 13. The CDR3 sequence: CSAVSRNRGLNEKLFF. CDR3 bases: TGCAGCGCTGTTAGCCGCAACAGGGGGCTTAATGAAAAACTGTTTTTT.

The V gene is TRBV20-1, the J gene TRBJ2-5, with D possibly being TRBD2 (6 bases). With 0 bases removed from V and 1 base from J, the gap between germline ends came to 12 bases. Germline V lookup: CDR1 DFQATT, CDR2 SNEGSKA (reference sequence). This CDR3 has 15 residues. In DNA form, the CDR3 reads TGCAGTGCTAGAGATCTAGGCGGGGCCCAAGAGACCCAGTACTTC. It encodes CSARDLGGAQETQYF.

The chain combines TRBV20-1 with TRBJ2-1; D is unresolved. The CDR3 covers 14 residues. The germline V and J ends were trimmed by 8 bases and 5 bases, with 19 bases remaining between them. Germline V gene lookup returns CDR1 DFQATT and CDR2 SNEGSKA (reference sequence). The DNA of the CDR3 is TGCAGTCTCCCAAAAGTCAGCATCAACAATGAGCAGTTCTTC. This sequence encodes CSLPKVSINNEQFF.

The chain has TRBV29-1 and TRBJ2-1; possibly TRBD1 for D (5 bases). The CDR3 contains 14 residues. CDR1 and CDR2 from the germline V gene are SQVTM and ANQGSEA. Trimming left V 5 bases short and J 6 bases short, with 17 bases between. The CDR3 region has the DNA TGCAGCGTTCCCGGCAGGGTAGCTTCCAATGAGCAGTTCTTC. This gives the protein CSVPGRVASNEQFF.

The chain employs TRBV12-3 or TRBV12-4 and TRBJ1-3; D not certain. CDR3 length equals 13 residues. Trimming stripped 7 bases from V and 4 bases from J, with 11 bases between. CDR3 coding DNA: TGTGCCAGCAACGTCCATGGGGGAAACACCATATATTTT. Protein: CASNVHGGNTIYF.

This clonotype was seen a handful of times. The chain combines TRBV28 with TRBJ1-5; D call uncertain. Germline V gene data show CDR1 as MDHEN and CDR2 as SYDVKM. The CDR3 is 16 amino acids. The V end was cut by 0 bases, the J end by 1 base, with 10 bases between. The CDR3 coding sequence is TGTGCCAGCAGTTTATGGCAGTGGGGAAGCAATCAGCCCCAGCATTTT. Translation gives CASSLWQWGSNQPQHF.

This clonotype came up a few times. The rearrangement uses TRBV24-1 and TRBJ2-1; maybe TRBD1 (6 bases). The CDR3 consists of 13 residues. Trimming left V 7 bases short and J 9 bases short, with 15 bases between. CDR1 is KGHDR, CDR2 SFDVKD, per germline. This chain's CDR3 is CATRDHRETEQFF. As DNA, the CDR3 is TGTGCCACCAGGGACCACAGGGAGACTGAGCAGTTCTTC.

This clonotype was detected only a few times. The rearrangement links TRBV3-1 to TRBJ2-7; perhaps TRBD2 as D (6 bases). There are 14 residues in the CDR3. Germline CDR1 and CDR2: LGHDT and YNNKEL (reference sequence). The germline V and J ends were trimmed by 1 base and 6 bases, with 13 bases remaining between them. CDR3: CASSQGGIRVEQYF. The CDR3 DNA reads TGTGCCAGCAGCCAAGGCGGGATAAGGGTCGAGCAGTACTTC.

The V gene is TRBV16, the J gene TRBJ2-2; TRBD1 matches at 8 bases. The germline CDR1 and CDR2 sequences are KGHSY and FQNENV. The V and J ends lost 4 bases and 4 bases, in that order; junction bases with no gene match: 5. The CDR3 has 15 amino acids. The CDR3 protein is CASSPRTGLTGELFF. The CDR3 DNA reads TGTGCCAGCAGCCCGAGGACAGGGCTCACCGGGGAGCTGTTTTTT.

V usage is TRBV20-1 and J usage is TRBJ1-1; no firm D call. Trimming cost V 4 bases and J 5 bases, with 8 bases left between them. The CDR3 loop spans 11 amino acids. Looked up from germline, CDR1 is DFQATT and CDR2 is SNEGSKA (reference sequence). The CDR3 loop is CSATPGTEAFF. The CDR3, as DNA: TGCAGTGCTACCCCTGGGACTGAAGCTTTCTTT.

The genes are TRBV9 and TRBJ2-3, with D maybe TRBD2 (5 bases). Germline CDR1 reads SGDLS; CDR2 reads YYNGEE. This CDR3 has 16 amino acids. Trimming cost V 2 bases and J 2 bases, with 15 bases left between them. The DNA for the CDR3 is TGTGCCAGCAGCGTGACACTAGTTTCCCACACAGATACGCAGTATTTT. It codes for CASSVTLVSHTDTQYF. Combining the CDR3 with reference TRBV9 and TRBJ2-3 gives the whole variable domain DSGVTQTPKHLITATGQRVTLRCSPRSGDLSVYWYQQSLDQGLQFLIQYYNGEERAKGNILERFSAQQFPDLHSELNLSSLELGDSALYFCASSVTLVSHTDTQYFGPGTRLTVL.

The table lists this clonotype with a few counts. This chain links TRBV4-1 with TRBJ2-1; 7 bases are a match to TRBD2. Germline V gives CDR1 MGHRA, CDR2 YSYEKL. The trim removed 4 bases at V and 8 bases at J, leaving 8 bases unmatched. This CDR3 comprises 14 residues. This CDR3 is CASSPWGGEDEQFF. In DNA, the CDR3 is TGCGCCAGCAGCCCCTGGGGGGGGGAAGATGAGCAGTTCTTC.

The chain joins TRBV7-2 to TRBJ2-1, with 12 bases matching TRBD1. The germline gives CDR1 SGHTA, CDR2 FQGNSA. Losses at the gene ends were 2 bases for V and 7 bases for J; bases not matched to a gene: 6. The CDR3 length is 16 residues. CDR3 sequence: CASSLTRDRGLNEQFF. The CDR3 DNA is TGTGCCAGCAGCTTAACCAGGGACAGGGGGCTGAATGAGCAGTTCTTC.

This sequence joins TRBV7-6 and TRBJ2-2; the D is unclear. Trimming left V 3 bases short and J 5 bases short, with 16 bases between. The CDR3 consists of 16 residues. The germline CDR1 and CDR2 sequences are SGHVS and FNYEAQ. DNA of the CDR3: TGTGCCAGCAGCTTGTTAAGGATTCAGGCAACCGGGGAGCTGTTTTTT. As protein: CASSLLRIQATGELFF.

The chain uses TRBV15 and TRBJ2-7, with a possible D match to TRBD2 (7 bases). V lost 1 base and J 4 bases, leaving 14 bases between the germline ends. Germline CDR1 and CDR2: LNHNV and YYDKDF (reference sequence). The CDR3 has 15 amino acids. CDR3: CATSRAGGLTYEQYF. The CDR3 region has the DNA TGTGCCACCAGCAGAGCGGGGGGCCTTACTTACGAGCAGTACTTC.

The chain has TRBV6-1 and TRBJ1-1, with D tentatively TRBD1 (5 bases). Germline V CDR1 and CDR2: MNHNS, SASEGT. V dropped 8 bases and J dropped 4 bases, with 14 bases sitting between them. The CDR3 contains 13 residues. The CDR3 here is CASRSPRGTEAFF. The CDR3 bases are TGTGCCAGCCGCAGCCCGAGGGGCACTGAAGCTTTCTTT.

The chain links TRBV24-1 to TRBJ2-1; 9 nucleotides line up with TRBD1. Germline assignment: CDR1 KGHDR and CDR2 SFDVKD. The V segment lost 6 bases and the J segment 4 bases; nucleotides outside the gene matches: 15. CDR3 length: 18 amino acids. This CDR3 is CATSSDLGGTGLYNEQFF. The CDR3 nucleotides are TGTGCCACCAGTTCCGACCTGGGGGGGACAGGGCTTTACAATGAGCAGTTCTTC.

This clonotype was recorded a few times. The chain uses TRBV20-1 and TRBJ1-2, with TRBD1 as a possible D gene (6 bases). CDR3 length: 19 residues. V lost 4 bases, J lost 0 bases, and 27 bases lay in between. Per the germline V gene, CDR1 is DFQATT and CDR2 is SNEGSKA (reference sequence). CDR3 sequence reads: CSAITRGYRGTTTNYGYTF. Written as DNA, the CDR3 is TGCAGTGCTATCACGAGGGGGTATAGGGGGACCACTACTAACTATGGCTACACCTTC.

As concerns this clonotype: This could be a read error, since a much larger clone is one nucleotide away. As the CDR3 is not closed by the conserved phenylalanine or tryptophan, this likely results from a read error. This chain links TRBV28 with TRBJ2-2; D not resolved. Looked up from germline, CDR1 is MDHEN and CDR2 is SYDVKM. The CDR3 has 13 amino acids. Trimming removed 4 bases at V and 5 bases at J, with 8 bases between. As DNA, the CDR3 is TGTGCCAGCAGTTCCGGGTGGACCGGGGAGCTGTTTTCT. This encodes CASSSGWTGELFS.

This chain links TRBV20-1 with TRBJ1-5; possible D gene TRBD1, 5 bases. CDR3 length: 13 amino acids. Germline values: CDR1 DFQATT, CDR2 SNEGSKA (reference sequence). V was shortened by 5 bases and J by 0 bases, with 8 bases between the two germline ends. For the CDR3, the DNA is TGCAGTGCTGGGGGTCTTAGCAATCAGCCCCAGCATTTT. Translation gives CSAGGLSNQPQHF.

DNA for the CDR3: TGTGCCAGCGGCTCGACAAGGAGGGCCACCGGGGAGCTGTTTTTT. This sequence encodes CASGSTRRATGELFF. The rearrangement links TRBV7-2 to TRBJ2-2; D is perhaps TRBD2 (6 bases). The ends were cut back, 8 bases at V and 4 bases at J, with 17 bases in the middle. Germline CDR1 SGHTA, CDR2 FQGNSA. The CDR3 loop spans 15 amino acids. Based on the CDR3 plus reference TRBV7-2 and TRBJ2-2, the full variable domain is GAGVSQSPSNKVTEKGKDVELRCDPISGHTALYWYRQSLGQGLEFLIYFQGNSAPDKSGLPSDRFSAERTGGSVSTLTIQRTQQEDSAVYLCASGSTRRATGELFFGEGSRLTVL.

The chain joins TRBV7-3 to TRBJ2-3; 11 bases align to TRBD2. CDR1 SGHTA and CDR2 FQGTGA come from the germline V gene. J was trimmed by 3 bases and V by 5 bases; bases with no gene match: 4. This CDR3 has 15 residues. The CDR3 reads CASSPTSGVTDTQYF. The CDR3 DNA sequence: TGTGCCAGCAGCCCGACTAGCGGGGTAACAGATACGCAGTATTTT.

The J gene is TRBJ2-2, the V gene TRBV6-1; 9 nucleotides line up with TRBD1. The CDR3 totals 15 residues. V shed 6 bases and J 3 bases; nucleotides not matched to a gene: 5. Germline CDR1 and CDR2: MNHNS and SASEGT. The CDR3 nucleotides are TGTGCCAGCAGGATGGACAGGGGCTACACCGGGGAGCTGTTTTTT. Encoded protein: CASRMDRGYTGELFF.

DNA of the CDR3: TGTGCCAGCAGCTTAGACAGGGGCCTGGGATATAGCAATCAGCCCCAGCATTTT. Protein product: CASSLDRGLGYSNQPQHF. This sequence joins TRBV11-1 and TRBJ1-5; 7 bases map to TRBD1. The CDR3 consists of 18 residues. Germline V lookup: CDR1 SGHAT, CDR2 FQDESV (reference sequence). With V trimmed by 1 base and J by 0 bases, 9 bases remained unmatched.

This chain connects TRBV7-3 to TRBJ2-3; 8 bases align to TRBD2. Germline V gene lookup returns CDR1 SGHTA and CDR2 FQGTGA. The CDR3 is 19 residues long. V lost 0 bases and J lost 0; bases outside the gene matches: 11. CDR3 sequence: CASSLTGSTGGSSTDTQYF. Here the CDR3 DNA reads TGTGCCAGCAGCTTAACAGGGTCCACGGGGGGGTCTAGCACAGATACGCAGTATTTT.

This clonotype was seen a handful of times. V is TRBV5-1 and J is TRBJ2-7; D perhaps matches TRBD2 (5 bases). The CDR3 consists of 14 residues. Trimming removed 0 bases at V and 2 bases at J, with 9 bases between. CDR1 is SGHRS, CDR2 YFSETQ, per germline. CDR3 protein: CASSLAEGAYEQYF. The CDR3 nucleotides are TGCGCCAGCAGCTTGGCCGAGGGAGCCTACGAGCAGTACTTC.

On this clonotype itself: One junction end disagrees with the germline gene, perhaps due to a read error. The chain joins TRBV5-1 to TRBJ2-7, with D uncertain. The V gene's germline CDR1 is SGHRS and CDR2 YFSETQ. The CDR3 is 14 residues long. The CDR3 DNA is TGCACCAGCAGCTTGGAGTTCAGGTCCAGAGAGCAGTACTTC. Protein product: CTSSLEFRSREQYF.

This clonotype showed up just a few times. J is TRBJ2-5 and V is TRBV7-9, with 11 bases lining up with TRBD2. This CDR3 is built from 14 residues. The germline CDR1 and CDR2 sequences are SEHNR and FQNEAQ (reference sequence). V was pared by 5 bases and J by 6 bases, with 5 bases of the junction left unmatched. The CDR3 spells CASSLSGGAKTQYF. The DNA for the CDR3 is TGTGCCAGCAGCCTTAGCGGGGGGGCGAAGACCCAGTACTTC.